What follows is one T cell receptor beta chain and its context. The CDR3 sequence is 14 residues long. Looked up from germline, CDR1 is KGHSH and CDR2 is LQKENI. V was pared by 0 bases and J by 6 bases, with 12 bases between. The repertoire was sequenced with immunoSEQ multiplex PCR; TCRdb's copy has only in-frame clones and lacks some. The table has about 84,000 clones, about 81% seen once. Pretreatment and on-treatment samples were taken, numbering 1 to 8 per patient. The data were taken from a study of PD-L1 blockade in urothelial cancer. Study details: Blood analysis took place 3 weeks (second dose) and 6 weeks after treatment start. T cell content in blood samples showed a median of about 140,000.

The sequence was collected from a man between 65 and 85 years old with urothelial cancer. The rearrangement uses TRBV18 and TRBJ2-7; a possible D gene is TRBD2 (6 bases). This specimen consisted of PBMCs, obtained around atezolizumab (anti-PD-L1) treatment. The CDR3 DNA is TGTGCCAGCTCACCACCGTGGAGGGAGCGCGAGCAGTACTTC. Its translation is CASSPPWREREQYF.